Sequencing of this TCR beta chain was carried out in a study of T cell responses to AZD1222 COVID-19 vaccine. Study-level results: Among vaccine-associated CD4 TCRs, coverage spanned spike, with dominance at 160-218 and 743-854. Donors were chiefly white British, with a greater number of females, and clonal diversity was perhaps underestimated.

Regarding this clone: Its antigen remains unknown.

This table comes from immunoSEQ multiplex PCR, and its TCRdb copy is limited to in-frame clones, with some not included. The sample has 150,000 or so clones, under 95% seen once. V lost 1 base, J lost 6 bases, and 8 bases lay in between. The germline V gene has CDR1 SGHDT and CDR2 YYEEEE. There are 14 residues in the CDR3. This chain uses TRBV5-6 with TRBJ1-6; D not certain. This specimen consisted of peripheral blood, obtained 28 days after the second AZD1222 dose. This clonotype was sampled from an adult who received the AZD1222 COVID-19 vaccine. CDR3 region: CASSLRRGNSPLHF. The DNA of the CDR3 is TGTGCCAGCAGCTTGAGGCGGGGTAATTCACCCCTCCACTTT. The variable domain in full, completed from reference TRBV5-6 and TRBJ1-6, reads DAGVTQSPTHLIKTRGQQVTLRCSPKSGHDTVSWYQQALGQGPQFIFQYYEEEERQRGNFPDRFSGHQFPNYSSELNVNALLLGDSALYLCASSLRRGNSPLHFGNGTRLTVT.